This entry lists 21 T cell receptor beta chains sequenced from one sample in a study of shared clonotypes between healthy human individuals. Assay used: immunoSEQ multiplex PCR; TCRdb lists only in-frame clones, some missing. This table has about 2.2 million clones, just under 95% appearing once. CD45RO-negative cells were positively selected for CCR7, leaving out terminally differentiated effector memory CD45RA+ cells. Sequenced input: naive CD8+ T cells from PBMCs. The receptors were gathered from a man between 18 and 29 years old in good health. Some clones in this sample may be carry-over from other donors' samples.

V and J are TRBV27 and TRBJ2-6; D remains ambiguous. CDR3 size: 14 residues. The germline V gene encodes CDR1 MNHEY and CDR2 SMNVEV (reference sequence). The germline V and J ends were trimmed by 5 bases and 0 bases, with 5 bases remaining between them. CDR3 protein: CASSISSGANVLTF. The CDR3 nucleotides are TGTGCCAGCAGTATAAGCTCTGGGGCCAACGTCCTGACTTTC. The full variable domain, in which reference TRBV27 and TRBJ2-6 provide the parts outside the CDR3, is EAQVTQNPRYLITVTGKKLTVTCSQNMNHEYMSWYRQDPGLGLRQIYYSMNVEVTDKGDVPEGYKVSRKEKRNFPLILESPSPNQTSLYFCASSISSGANVLTFGAGSRLTVL.

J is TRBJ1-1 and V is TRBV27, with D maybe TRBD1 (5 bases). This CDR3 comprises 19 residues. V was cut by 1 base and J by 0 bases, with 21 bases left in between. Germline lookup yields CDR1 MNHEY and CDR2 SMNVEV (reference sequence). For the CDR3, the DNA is TGTGCCAGCAGTTTATTTGGGGCAGGGCCCTTTGTCATGAACACTGAAGCTTTCTTT. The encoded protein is CASSLFGAGPFVMNTEAFF.

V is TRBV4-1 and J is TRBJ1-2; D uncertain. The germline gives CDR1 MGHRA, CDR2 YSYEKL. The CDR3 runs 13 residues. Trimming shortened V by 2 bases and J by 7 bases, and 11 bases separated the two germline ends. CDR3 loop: CASSQYGTPGYTF. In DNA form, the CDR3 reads TGCGCCAGCAGCCAATACGGAACCCCTGGCTACACCTTC.

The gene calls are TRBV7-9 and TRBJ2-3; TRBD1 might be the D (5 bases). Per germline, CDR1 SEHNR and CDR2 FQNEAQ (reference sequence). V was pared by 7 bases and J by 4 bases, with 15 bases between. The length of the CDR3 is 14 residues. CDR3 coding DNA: TGTGCCAGCACCCATCCAGGGTCCGCAGATACGCAGTATTTT. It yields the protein CASTHPGSADTQYF. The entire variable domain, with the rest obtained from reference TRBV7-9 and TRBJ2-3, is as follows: DTGVSQNPRHKITKRGQNVTFRCDPISEHNRLYWYRQTLGQGPEFLTYFQNEAQLEKSRLLSDRFSAERPKGSFSTLEIQRTEQGDSAMYLCASTHPGSADTQYFGPGTRLTVL.

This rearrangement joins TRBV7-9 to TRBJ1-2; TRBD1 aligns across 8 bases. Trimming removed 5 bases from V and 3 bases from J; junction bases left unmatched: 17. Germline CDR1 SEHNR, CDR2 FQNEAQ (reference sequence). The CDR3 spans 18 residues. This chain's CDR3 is CASSRPEDRAKEDYGYTF. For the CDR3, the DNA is TGTGCCAGCAGCCGCCCTGAGGACAGGGCTAAAGAAGACTATGGCTACACCTTC.

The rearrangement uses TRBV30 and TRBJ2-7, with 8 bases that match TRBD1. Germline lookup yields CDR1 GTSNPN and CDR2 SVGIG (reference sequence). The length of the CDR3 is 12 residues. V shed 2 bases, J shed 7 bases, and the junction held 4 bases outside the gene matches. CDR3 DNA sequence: TGTGCCTGGAGTCACGACAGGGGAGAGCAGTACTTC. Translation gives CAWSHDRGEQYF.

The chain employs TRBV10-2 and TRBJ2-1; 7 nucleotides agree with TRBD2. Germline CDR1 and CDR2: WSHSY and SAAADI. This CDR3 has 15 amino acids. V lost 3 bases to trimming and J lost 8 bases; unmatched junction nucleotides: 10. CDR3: CASSDFAGVFDEQFF. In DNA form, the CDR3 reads TGCGCCAGCAGTGATTTTGCGGGAGTATTTGATGAGCAGTTCTTC.

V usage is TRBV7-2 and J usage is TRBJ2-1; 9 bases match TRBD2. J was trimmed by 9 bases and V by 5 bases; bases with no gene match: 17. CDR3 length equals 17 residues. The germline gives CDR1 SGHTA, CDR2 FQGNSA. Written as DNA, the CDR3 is TGTGCCAGCAGCCCTCAACCGCTAGCGGGAAATCATGGTGAGCAGTTCTTC. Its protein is CASSPQPLAGNHGEQFF.

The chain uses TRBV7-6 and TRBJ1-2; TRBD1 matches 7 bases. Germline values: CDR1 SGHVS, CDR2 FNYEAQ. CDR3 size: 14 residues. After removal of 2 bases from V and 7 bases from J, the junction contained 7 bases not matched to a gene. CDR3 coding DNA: TGTGCCAGCAGCTTACAGGGGGTCCAGGGTGGCTACACCTTC. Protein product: CASSLQGVQGGYTF.

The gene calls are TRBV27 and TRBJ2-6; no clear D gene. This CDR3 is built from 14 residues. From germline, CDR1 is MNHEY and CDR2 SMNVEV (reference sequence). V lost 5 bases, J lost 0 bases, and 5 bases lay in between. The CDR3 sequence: CASSGISGANVLTF. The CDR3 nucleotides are TGTGCCAGCAGTGGGATCTCTGGGGCCAACGTCCTGACTTTC. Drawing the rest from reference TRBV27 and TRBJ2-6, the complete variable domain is EAQVTQNPRYLITVTGKKLTVTCSQNMNHEYMSWYRQDPGLGLRQIYYSMNVEVTDKGDVPEGYKVSRKEKRNFPLILESPSPNQTSLYFCASSGISGANVLTFGAGSRLTVL.

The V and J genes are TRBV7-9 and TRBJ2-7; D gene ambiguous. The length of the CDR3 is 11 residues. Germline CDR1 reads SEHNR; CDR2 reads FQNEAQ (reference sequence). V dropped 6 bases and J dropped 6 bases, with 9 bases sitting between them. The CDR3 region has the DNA TGTGCCAGCAGGCGCCTATCCGAGCAGTACTTC. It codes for CASRRLSEQYF.

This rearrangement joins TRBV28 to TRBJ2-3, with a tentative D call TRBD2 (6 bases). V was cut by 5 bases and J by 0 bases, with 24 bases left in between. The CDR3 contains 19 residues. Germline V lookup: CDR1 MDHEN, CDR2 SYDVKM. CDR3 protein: CASSTRQSGGAGSTDTQYF. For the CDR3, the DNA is TGTGCCAGCAGTACTAGGCAAAGTGGCGGGGCTGGTAGCACAGATACGCAGTATTTT.

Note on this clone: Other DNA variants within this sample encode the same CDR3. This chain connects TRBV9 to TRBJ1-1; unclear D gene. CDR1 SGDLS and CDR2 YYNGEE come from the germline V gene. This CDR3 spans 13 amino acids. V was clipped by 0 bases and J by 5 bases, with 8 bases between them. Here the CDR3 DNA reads TGTGCCAGCAGCGTAGGGCCTGGGACTGAAGCTTTCTTT. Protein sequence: CASSVGPGTEAFF. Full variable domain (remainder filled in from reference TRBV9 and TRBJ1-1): DSGVTQTPKHLITATGQRVTLRCSPRSGDLSVYWYQQSLDQGLQFLIQYYNGEERAKGNILERFSAQQFPDLHSELNLSSLELGDSALYFCASSVGPGTEAFFGQGTRLTVV.

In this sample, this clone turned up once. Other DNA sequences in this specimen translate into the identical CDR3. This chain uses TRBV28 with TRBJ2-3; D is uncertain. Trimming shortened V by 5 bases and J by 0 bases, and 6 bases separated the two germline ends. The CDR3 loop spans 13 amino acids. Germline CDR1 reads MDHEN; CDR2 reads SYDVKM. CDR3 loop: CASSPGSTDTQYF. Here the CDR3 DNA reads TGTGCCAGCAGTCCCGGAAGCACAGATACGCAGTATTTT. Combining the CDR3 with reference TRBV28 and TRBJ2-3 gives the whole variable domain DVKVTQSSRYLVKRTGEKVFLECVQDMDHENMFWYRQDPGLGLRLIYFSYDVKMKEKGDIPEGYSVSREKKERFSLILESASTNQTSMYLCASSPGSTDTQYFGPGTRLTVL.

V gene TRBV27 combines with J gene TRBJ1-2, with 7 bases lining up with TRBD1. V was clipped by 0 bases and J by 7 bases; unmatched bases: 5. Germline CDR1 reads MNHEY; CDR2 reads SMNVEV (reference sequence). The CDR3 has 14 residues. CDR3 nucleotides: TGTGCCAGCAGTTTATCGAACAGGGGTGGTGGCTACACCTTC. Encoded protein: CASSLSNRGGGYTF.

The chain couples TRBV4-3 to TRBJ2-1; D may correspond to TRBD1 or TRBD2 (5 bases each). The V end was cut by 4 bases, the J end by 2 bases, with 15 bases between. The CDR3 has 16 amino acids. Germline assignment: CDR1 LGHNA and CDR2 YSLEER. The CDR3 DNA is TGCGCCAGCAGCCTCAACGTCCGGGACCCCTACAATGAGCAGTTCTTC. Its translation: CASSLNVRDPYNEQFF.

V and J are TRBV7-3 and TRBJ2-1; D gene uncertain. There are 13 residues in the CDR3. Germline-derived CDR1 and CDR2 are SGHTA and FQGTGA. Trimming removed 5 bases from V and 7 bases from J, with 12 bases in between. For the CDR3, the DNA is TGTGCCAGCAGCCCCGAACCTCCTAATGAGCAGTTCTTC. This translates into CASSPEPPNEQFF.

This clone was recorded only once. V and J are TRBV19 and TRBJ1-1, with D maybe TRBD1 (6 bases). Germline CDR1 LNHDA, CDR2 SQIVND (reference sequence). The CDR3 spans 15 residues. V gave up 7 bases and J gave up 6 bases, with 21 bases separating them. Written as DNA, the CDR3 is TGTGCCAGTAAATCAGGGGACCTGTCCGGCCCTGAAGCTTTCTTT. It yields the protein CASKSGDLSGPEAFF.

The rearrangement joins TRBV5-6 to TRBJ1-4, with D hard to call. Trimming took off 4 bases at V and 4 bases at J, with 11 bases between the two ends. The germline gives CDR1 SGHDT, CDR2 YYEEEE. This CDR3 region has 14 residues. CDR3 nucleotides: TGTGCCAGCAGCACCCCGTCGAGTAATGAAAAACTGTTTTTT. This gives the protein CASSTPSSNEKLFF.

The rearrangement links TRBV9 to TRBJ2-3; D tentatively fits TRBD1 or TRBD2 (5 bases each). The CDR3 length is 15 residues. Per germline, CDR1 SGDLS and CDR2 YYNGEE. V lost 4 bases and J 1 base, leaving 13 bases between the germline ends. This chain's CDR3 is CASSPGLGGTDTQYF. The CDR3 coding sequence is TGTGCCAGCAGCCCGGGGTTGGGGGGCACAGATACGCAGTATTTT.

The CDR3 DNA sequence: TGTGCCAGTAGACGCTCCAGGGGGGGGATGAACACTGAAGCTTTCTTT. It encodes CASRRSRGGMNTEAFF. The J gene is TRBJ1-1, the V gene TRBV19, with 7 nucleotides matching TRBD1. Per the germline V gene, CDR1 is LNHDA and CDR2 is SQIVND (reference sequence). This CDR3 is 16 amino acids long. The junction had 10 bases not matched to a gene; V was cut back by 6 bases and J by 0 bases.